This record looks at one T cell receptor beta chain sequence and its context. The time point here: patch test 3, about 24 weeks after DPC sensitization. Treatment specified: therapeutic diphenylcyclopropenone sensitization with weekly scalp DPC. Blood, whole and unfractionated, served as the source for total RNA extraction. TCRdb passed the RACE reads through MiXCR, listing each CDR3 protein once. The repertoire includes roughly 90,000 distinct CDR3 sequences, 11% of them detected once, and 1% to 1.2% sits in the top ten. The sample comes from a study of human T cells and chemical hapten exposure. CDR3 length equals 11 residues. Looked up from germline, CDR1 is DFQATT and CDR2 is SNEGSKA (reference sequence). V was trimmed by 8 bases and J by 0 bases, leaving 7 bases between them.

V and J are TRBV20-1 and TRBJ2-5; D unclear. This clonotype originated in a woman between 25 and 40 years old with alopecia areata. Some clones in this sample may be carry-over from other donors' samples. The source material was whole blood, sampled in connection with sensitization to the hapten diphenylcyclopropenone (DPC). The DNA for the CDR3 is TGCAGTCCACAATACCAAGAGACCCAGTACTTC. This codes for CSPQYQETQYF.